One and the same sample provided the 29 T cell receptor beta chains below, sequenced in a study of CD4+ T cells in melanoma. Sequenced by immunoSEQ multiplex PCR; TCRdb stores in-frame clones only, minus some. The table records a few thousand clones, around 70% of them present only once. Source material: cells from a culture (not recorded whether cultured in vitro). These TCRs come from a human donor with melanoma.

This sequence joins TRBV5-1 and TRBJ1-3; the match to TRBD1 covers 7 bases. Germline CDR1 and CDR2: SGHRS and YFSETQ. The CDR3 runs 15 residues. The junction had 7 bases not matched to a gene; V was cut back by 4 bases and J by 3 bases. CDR3 sequence: CASSEGAQDGNTIYF. CDR3 nucleotide sequence: TGCGCCAGCAGCGAGGGGGCGCAGGATGGAAACACCATATATTTT.

This clone has only a few counts. This chain uses TRBV28 with TRBJ1-1; D is unresolved. The CDR3 is made up of 13 amino acids. V was trimmed by 1 base and J by 11 bases, leaving 14 bases between them. Germline V gene sequence: CDR1 MDHEN, CDR2 SYDVKM. The CDR3 DNA follows: TGTGCCAGCAGTTTATCTGGCGGACGGTCGGCTTTCTTT. Its translation is CASSLSGGRSAFF.

J is TRBJ2-1 and V is TRBV7-8, with D perhaps matching TRBD1 (5 bases). The length of the CDR3 is 14 residues. The germline V and J ends were trimmed by 7 bases and 6 bases, with 16 bases remaining between them. Germline CDR1 reads SGHVS; CDR2 reads FQNEAQ. This chain's CDR3 is CASTPTALVNEQFF. As DNA, the CDR3 is TGTGCCAGCACCCCGACAGCGTTGGTCAATGAGCAGTTCTTC.

The genes are TRBV10-2 and TRBJ2-1; 8 bases agree with TRBD1. V trimming: 1 base; J trimming: 6 bases; junction bases outside the gene matches: 5. Looked up from germline, CDR1 is WSHSY and CDR2 is SAAADI. The CDR3 sequence is 15 residues long. The CDR3 bases are TGCGCCAGCAGTGAGTTTTCCGGGACAGGCAATGAGCAGTTCTTC. Translation: CASSEFSGTGNEQFF.

The chain recombines TRBV7-3 with TRBJ2-3, with no clear D. Germline V gives CDR1 SGHTA, CDR2 FQGTGA. CDR3 length: 15 amino acids. V lost 0 bases to trimming and J lost 2 bases, with 9 bases between them. CDR3 DNA sequence: TGTGCCAGCAGCTTAACGCCGAGACACACAGATACGCAGTATTTT. Encoded protein: CASSLTPRHTDTQYF.

The V call is TRBV6-2 or TRBV6-3, the J call TRBJ2-5; 9 bases are a match to TRBD1. The CDR3 has 16 amino acids. CDR1 MNHEY and CDR2 SVGEGT come from the germline V gene. V shed 5 bases and J 9 bases; nucleotides not matched to a gene: 16. The CDR3 spells CASSARDRVSEVSQYF. CDR3 sequence (DNA): TGTGCCAGCAGTGCTCGGGACAGGGTTTCCGAGGTGTCCCAGTACTTC.

The CDR3 protein is CASNAQGSKADTQYF. Written as DNA, the CDR3 is TGCGCCAGCAACGCACAGGGAAGTAAGGCAGATACGCAGTATTTT. J is TRBJ2-3 and V is TRBV5-1, with D possibly matching TRBD1 (6 bases). From germline, CDR1 is SGHRS and CDR2 YFSETQ. The CDR3 spans 15 residues. The V gene lost 6 bases and the J gene lost 4 bases, with 18 bases spanning the gap.

This clone was seen a single time. The chain carries TRBV9 and TRBJ1-1; no clear D. Germline V gene sequence: CDR1 SGDLS, CDR2 YYNGEE. The CDR3 extends over 14 amino acids. V was shortened by 2 bases and J by 0 bases, with 8 bases between the two germline ends. Here the CDR3 DNA reads TGTGCCAGCAGCGTGAGCGGTATGAACACTGAAGCTTTCTTT. It translates to CASSVSGMNTEAFF.

CDR3: CASSEYGTGDGYTF. CDR3 DNA: TGTGCCAGCAGTGAATATGGGACAGGTGATGGCTACACCTTC. V and J are TRBV25-1 and TRBJ1-2; 8 nucleotides agree with TRBD1. J lost 6 bases, V lost 0 bases, and 3 bases had no gene match. This CDR3 is built from 14 residues. The germline CDR1 and CDR2 sequences are MGHDK and SYGVNS.

This chain connects TRBV2 to TRBJ1-1; 8 bases agree with TRBD1. The V and J ends lost 2 bases and 4 bases, in that order; junction bases with no gene match: 6. Germline lookup yields CDR1 SNHLY and CDR2 FYNNEI. The CDR3 is 15 amino acids. The CDR3 spells CASSENPGGFTEAFF. The CDR3 DNA reads as TGTGCCAGCAGTGAAAACCCAGGGGGCTTCACTGAAGCTTTCTTT.

The chain employs TRBV4-3 and TRBJ1-4; no clear D. CDR3 size: 15 residues. The V end was cut by 0 bases, the J end by 2 bases, with 7 bases between. Germline-derived CDR1 and CDR2 are LGHNA and YSLEER. The CDR3 loop reads CASSQDRGTNEKLFF. The CDR3 DNA sequence: TGCGCCAGCAGCCAAGATAGAGGGACTAATGAAAAACTGTTTTTT.

This clone was recorded a few times. This chain connects TRBV14 to TRBJ2-7; D unresolved. With 1 base removed from V and 7 bases from J, the gap between germline ends came to 5 bases. The length of the CDR3 is 11 residues. The germline V gene has CDR1 SGHDN and CDR2 FVKESK. DNA of the CDR3: TGTGCCAGCAGCCAAGCGTATGAGCAGTACTTC. It translates to CASSQAYEQYF.

The chain employs TRBV7-8 and TRBJ2-7; D is unclear. The V gene lost 1 base and the J gene lost 3 bases, with 4 bases spanning the gap. Per the germline V gene, CDR1 is SGHVS and CDR2 is FQNEAQ. The CDR3 runs to 12 residues. CDR3 nucleotide sequence: TGTGCCAGCAGCTTAGAAATCTACGAGCAGTACTTC. It yields the protein CASSLEIYEQYF. Variable domain in full (rest from reference TRBV7-8 and TRBJ2-7): GAGVSQSPRYKVAKRGQDVALRCDPISGHVSLFWYQQALGQGPEFLTYFQNEAQLDKSGLPSDRFFAERPEGSVSTLKIQRTQQEDSAVYLCASSLEIYEQYFGPGTRLTVT.

The chain uses TRBV29-1 and TRBJ1-5; TRBD1 matches at 9 bases. Trimming at V came to 7 bases and at J to 1 base, leaving 8 bases not matched to a gene. From germline, CDR1 is SQVTM and CDR2 ANQGSEA. The CDR3 runs 15 residues. Written as DNA, the CDR3 is TGCAGCGCAGCACAGGGGGCGAGGAGCAATCAGCCCCAGCATTTT. As protein: CSAAQGARSNQPQHF.

This clone occurred once. CDR3 DNA: TGTGCCAGCAGCGCAGGACGGGGAGTTAATGAAAAACTGTTTTTT. As protein: CASSAGRGVNEKLFF. The rearrangement uses TRBV9 and TRBJ1-4, with D unresolved. V shed 3 bases and J shed 4 bases, with 13 bases lying between them. The length of the CDR3 is 15 residues. CDR1 and CDR2 (germline): SGDLS, YYNGEE.

The rearrangement links TRBV7-2 to TRBJ2-3; D is possibly TRBD1 (5 bases). Germline assignment: CDR1 SGHTA and CDR2 FQGNSA. The V end lost 0 bases, the J end lost 1 base, and 5 bases lay between the germline ends. The CDR3 length is 14 residues. The CDR3 here is CASSLAGGTDTQYF. The CDR3 DNA reads as TGTGCCAGCAGCTTAGCAGGGGGCACAGATACGCAGTATTTT. The full variable domain, its missing parts supplied by reference TRBV7-2 and TRBJ2-3, is GAGVSQSPSNKVTEKGKDVELRCDPISGHTALYWYRQSLGQGLEFLIYFQGNSAPDKSGLPSDRFSAERTGGSVSTLTIQRTQQEDSAVYLCASSLAGGTDTQYFGPGTRLTVL.

The chain has TRBV11-3 and TRBJ2-2; D gene ambiguous. V lost 4 bases and J 6 bases, leaving 3 bases between the germline ends. This CDR3 has 11 residues. Germline CDR1 reads SGHNT; CDR2 reads YENEEA. This CDR3 is CASSSSGELFF. The CDR3 region has the DNA TGTGCCAGCAGCTCGTCCGGGGAGCTGTTTTTT.

J is TRBJ1-1 and V is TRBV3-1 (or the pseudogene TRBV3-2); D not certain. Germline assignment: CDR1 LGHDT and CDR2 YNNKEL (reference sequence). V lost 0 bases, J lost 7 bases, and 9 bases lay in between. The CDR3 length is 13 residues. The CDR3 sequence is CASSQDWGDEAFF. CDR3 bases: TGTGCCAGCAGCCAAGATTGGGGAGATGAAGCTTTCTTT.

Only one count was recorded for this clone. The chain uses TRBV19 and TRBJ2-7; perhaps TRBD2 as D (6 bases). The germline V gene has CDR1 LNHDA and CDR2 SQIVND (reference sequence). The CDR3 contains 16 residues. V shed 0 bases and J shed 1 base, with 13 bases lying between them. The CDR3 DNA follows: TGTGCCAGTAGTATAGATCCCCTCCGGGGGTCCTACGAGCAGTACTTC. Its protein is CASSIDPLRGSYEQYF.

In this sample, this clone turned up a few times. This rearrangement joins TRBV7-6 to TRBJ2-7, with 9 bases identical to TRBD1. CDR1 SGHVS and CDR2 FNYEAQ come from the germline V gene. The J segment lost 6 bases and the V segment lost 5 bases, leaving 11 bases of the junction unmatched. The CDR3 is made up of 15 amino acids. CDR3 sequence (DNA): TGTGCCAGCAGCCCGACCGGACAGGGGCTACGCGAGCAGTACTTC. Protein: CASSPTGQGLREQYF.

The chain uses TRBV19 and TRBJ2-7; 9 bases align to TRBD2. The CDR3 spans 14 residues. Germline assignment: CDR1 LNHDA and CDR2 SQIVND (reference sequence). V lost 4 bases and J lost 0; bases outside the gene matches: 1. CDR3 coding DNA: TGTGCCAGTAGTACTAGCGGGGCCTCCTACGAGCAGTACTTC. Its protein is CASSTSGASYEQYF.

This clone rates as medium-sized. The gene calls are TRBV27 and TRBJ2-1, with TRBD1 matching 8 bases. The CDR3 spans 14 residues. Germline CDR1 reads MNHEY; CDR2 reads SMNVEV (reference sequence). Trimming cost V 10 bases and J 4 bases; bases outside gene matches: 9. CDR3 nucleotide sequence: TGTGCCACCAAAGGACAGGGTTTTTACAATGAGCAGTTCTTC. Amino acid sequence: CATKGQGFYNEQFF.

V usage is TRBV29-1 and J usage is TRBJ2-1; TRBD1 or TRBD2 may be the D gene (5 bases each). Trimming stripped 3 bases from V and 8 bases from J, with 14 bases between. The germline CDR1 and CDR2 sequences are SQVTM and ANQGSEA. The CDR3 covers 13 residues. CDR3 DNA sequence: TGCAGCGTTGAGGCCCCAGGGACCCATGAGCAGTTCTTC. Encoded protein: CSVEAPGTHEQFF.

The chain links TRBV18 to TRBJ2-1; weak D call: TRBD1 (5 bases). Trimming left V 2 bases short and J 9 bases short, with 14 bases between. CDR1 KGHSH and CDR2 LQKENI come from the germline V gene. The CDR3 has 14 residues. The CDR3 nucleotides read TGTGCCAGCTCACCAGGATCAGGGTCTTTTGAGCAGTTCTTC. It translates to CASSPGSGSFEQFF.

This clone was found a few times. The CDR3 loop is CASSRIETPPNYGYTF. The CDR3 DNA follows: TGTGCCAGCTCCCGTATCGAGACACCTCCTAACTATGGCTACACCTTC. The V call is TRBV18, the J call TRBJ1-2, with unresolved D. The CDR3 loop spans 16 amino acids. Trimming took off 6 bases at V and 0 bases at J, with 17 bases between the two ends. CDR1 and CDR2 (germline): KGHSH, LQKENI.

This sequence joins TRBV7-2 and TRBJ1-1; D is uncertain. The CDR3 consists of 13 residues. V lost 5 bases and J lost 4, with 11 bases in between. Germline CDR1 reads SGHTA; CDR2 reads FQGNSA. CDR3 bases: TGTGCCAGCAGCCGAGAAGGCGGCACTGAAGCTTTCTTT. This translates into CASSREGGTEAFF.

This sequence joins TRBV30 and TRBJ2-2; D not certain. The germline V gene encodes CDR1 GTSNPN and CDR2 SVGIG (reference sequence). V was clipped by 4 bases and J by 1 base, with 4 bases between them. This CDR3 spans 12 amino acids. The CDR3 region has the DNA TGTGCCTGGACAGAGAACACCGGGGAGCTGTTTTTT. It yields the protein CAWTENTGELFF.

The gene calls are TRBV11-3 and TRBJ2-7; either TRBD1 or TRBD2 may fit D (6 bases each). Germline V CDR1 and CDR2: SGHNT, YENEEA. This CDR3 comprises 13 residues. Trimming stripped 5 bases from V and 4 bases from J, with 12 bases between. The CDR3 reads CASSLGGEYEQYF. CDR3 sequence (DNA): TGTGCCAGCAGCCTGGGGGGCGAATACGAGCAGTACTTC.

This clone rates as large. This chain links TRBV2 with TRBJ1-4; no clear D gene. Germline V gene sequence: CDR1 SNHLY, CDR2 FYNNEI. The CDR3 is made up of 15 amino acids. Trimming removed 4 bases at V and 0 bases at J, with 9 bases between. The CDR3 nucleotides read TGTGCCAGCAGTGGGTTTGCCGCAACTAATGAAAAACTGTTTTTT. It specifies CASSGFAATNEKLFF.